The 31 T cell receptor beta chains reported below all come from one sample, sequenced in a study of T cell responses to AZD1222 COVID-19 vaccine. Clones were sequenced by immunoSEQ multiplex PCR, and TCRdb holds only the in-frame ones, with some missing. The repertoire holds 120,000 to 150,000 clones, with about 87% as singletons. This material consisted of peripheral blood, taken on day 0 of MenACWY control vaccination. The receptors were sampled from an adult in good health.

The chain couples TRBV5-1 to TRBJ2-7; 8 bases fit TRBD1. Looked up from germline, CDR1 is SGHRS and CDR2 is YFSETQ. The CDR3 contains 17 residues. V was pared by 0 bases and J by 6 bases, with 14 bases of the junction left unmatched. CDR3 sequence: CASSLEVAGTGSAEQYF. The DNA of the CDR3 is TGCGCCAGCAGCTTGGAAGTAGCCGGGACAGGATCGGCCGAGCAGTACTTC.

V gene TRBV7-2 combines with J gene TRBJ1-2; D might be TRBD1 (5 bases). The germline V and J ends were trimmed by 4 bases and 7 bases, with 10 bases remaining between them. CDR3 length: 12 residues. Germline V gene lookup returns CDR1 SGHTA and CDR2 FQGNSA. CDR3 residues: CASSWQGRGYTF. CDR3 DNA sequence: TGTGCCAGCAGCTGGCAGGGACGTGGCTACACCTTC. The entire variable domain, with the rest obtained from reference TRBV7-2 and TRBJ1-2, is as follows: GAGVSQSPSNKVTEKGKDVELRCDPISGHTALYWYRQSLGQGLEFLIYFQGNSAPDKSGLPSDRFSAERTGGSVSTLTIQRTQQEDSAVYLCASSWQGRGYTFGSGTRLTVV.

The CDR3 DNA follows: TGTGCCAGCAGCAAAAAGGCCGACAGCAAAAATTCACCCCTCCACTTT. Its protein product is CASSKKADSKNSPLHF. The genes are TRBV21-1 and TRBJ1-6; the table's D gene call, TRBD1, was not cross checked with the DNA. TRBV21-1 is listed as a pseudogene. The CDR3 covers 16 residues.

The V call is TRBV7-9, the J call TRBJ2-2; D uncertain. Germline assignment: CDR1 SEHNR and CDR2 FQNEAQ (reference sequence). Deletions cut 5 bases from V and 5 bases from J, with 12 bases between. The CDR3 contains 14 residues. CDR3 nucleotides: TGTGCCAGCAGCCGGGCCCCGAGAACCGGGGAGCTGTTTTTT. This codes for CASSRAPRTGELFF.

The chain has TRBV7-8 and TRBJ2-7; no clear D gene. V was pared by 1 base and J by 2 bases, with 12 bases between. The CDR3 length is 15 residues. CDR1 SGHVS and CDR2 FQNEAQ come from the germline V gene. Written as DNA, the CDR3 is TGTGCCAGCAGCTTAGAAGGGCTTCGGGCCTACGAGCAGTACTTC. It yields the protein CASSLEGLRAYEQYF.

The genes are TRBV27 and TRBJ2-1; 7 nucleotides agree with TRBD2. J was trimmed by 8 bases and V by 1 base; bases with no gene match: 14. The CDR3 runs 17 residues. The germline V gene has CDR1 MNHEY and CDR2 SMNVEV (reference sequence). The CDR3 bases are TGTGCCAGCAGTTTATATAGGGAGGGCATTCTGTATCATGAGCAGTTCTTC. It codes for CASSLYREGILYHEQFF.

This sequence joins TRBV19 and TRBJ1-4, with D unresolved. This CDR3 contains 14 residues. Germline lookup yields CDR1 LNHDA and CDR2 SQIVND (reference sequence). Trimming cost V 6 bases and J 3 bases, with 11 bases left between them. Here the CDR3 reads CASREDGSNEKLFF. The CDR3 region has the DNA TGTGCCAGTAGGGAGGACGGATCTAATGAAAAACTGTTTTTT.

The V call is TRBV18, the J call TRBJ2-4, with 8 positions matching TRBD1. After removal of 3 bases from V and 2 bases from J, the junction contained 3 bases not matched to a gene. Germline V gene lookup returns CDR1 KGHSH and CDR2 LQKENI. The length of the CDR3 is 15 residues. DNA for the CDR3: TGTGCCAGCTCACCCCGGACAGGGACCAAAAACATTCAGTACTTC. It encodes CASSPRTGTKNIQYF. Drawing the rest from reference TRBV18 and TRBJ2-4, the complete variable domain is NAGVMQNPRHLVRRRGQEARLRCSPMKGHSHVYWYRQLPEEGLKFMVYLQKENIIDESGMPKERFSAEFPKEGPSILRIQQVVRGDSAAYFCASSPRTGTKNIQYFGAGTRLSVL.

This sequence joins TRBV7-9 and TRBJ1-1; D may be TRBD1 (6 bases). In germline, CDR1 is SEHNR, CDR2 FQNEAQ (reference sequence). The CDR3 is 14 amino acids. V shed 7 bases and J shed 1 base, with 13 bases lying between them. In DNA, the CDR3 is TGTGCCAGCATATGGGGGGCAAAGAACACTGAAGCTTTCTTT. Translating it yields CASIWGAKNTEAFF.

The chain uses TRBV2 and TRBJ2-7; a weak D match, TRBD1 (5 bases). The germline V gene has CDR1 SNHLY and CDR2 FYNNEI. This CDR3 region has 14 residues. V shed 6 bases and J shed 3 bases, with 15 bases lying between them. CDR3 protein: CASRGWGEFYEQYF. The DNA for the CDR3 is TGTGCCAGCAGGGGTTGGGGCGAGTTCTACGAGCAGTACTTC. Filled out from reference TRBV2 and TRBJ2-7, the complete variable domain reads EPEVTQTPSHQVTQMGQEVILRCVPISNHLYFYWYRQILGQKVEFLVSFYNNEISEKSEIFDDQFSVERPDGSNFTLKIRSTKLEDSAMYFCASRGWGEFYEQYFGPGTRLTVT.

To note about this clone: The same CDR3 is also encoded by other DNA sequences in this sample. The chain uses TRBV7-3 and TRBJ2-5; a possible D gene is TRBD1 (5 bases). Germline V lookup: CDR1 SGHTA, CDR2 FQGTGA. Between the trimmed V and J ends, which lost 6 bases and 0 bases, there was a span of 8 bases. The CDR3 extends over 13 amino acids. The DNA for the CDR3 is TGTGCCAGCAGTCAGGGCAACCAAGAGACCCAGTACTTC. Translation gives CASSQGNQETQYF.

V and J are TRBV7-2 and TRBJ2-3, with TRBD2 matching 11 bases. V shed 3 bases, J shed 10 bases, and the junction held 3 bases outside the gene matches. Looked up from germline, CDR1 is SGHTA and CDR2 is FQGNSA. The CDR3 is 13 amino acids. The CDR3 is CASSFIAGGSQYF. The DNA for the CDR3 is TGTGCCAGCAGCTTCATAGCGGGGGGGTCGCAGTATTTT.

The chain uses TRBV7-8 and TRBJ2-2; D not resolved. Per the germline V gene, CDR1 is SGHVS and CDR2 is FQNEAQ. Trimming left V 0 bases short and J 7 bases short, with 6 bases between. This CDR3 is built from 13 residues. CDR3 residues: CASSLALDGELFF. CDR3 in DNA: TGTGCCAGCAGCTTAGCGCTGGACGGGGAGCTGTTTTTT.

The chain recombines TRBV5-5 with TRBJ2-2, with D hard to call. This CDR3 region has 14 residues. Looked up from germline, CDR1 is SGHKS and CDR2 is YYEKEE (reference sequence). V lost 0 bases, J lost 5 bases, and 8 bases lay in between. In DNA form, the CDR3 reads TGTGCCAGCAGCTTGGGCGGCAGAACCGGGGAGCTGTTTTTT. This gives the protein CASSLGGRTGELFF.

V gene TRBV9 combines with J gene TRBJ2-7; D might be TRBD1 (6 bases). The CDR3 runs to 14 residues. V gave up 3 bases and J gave up 2 bases, with 12 bases separating them. Germline CDR1 and CDR2: SGDLS and YYNGEE. The CDR3 DNA is TGTGCCAGCAGCGCAGGGGACACAGCCTACGAGCAGTACTTC. Translation gives CASSAGDTAYEQYF.

The genes are TRBV7-2 and TRBJ1-5; unclear D gene. Per the germline V gene, CDR1 is SGHTA and CDR2 is FQGNSA. This CDR3 comprises 15 residues. The V end lost 5 bases, the J end lost 1 base, and 12 bases lay between the germline ends. The CDR3, as DNA: TGTGCCAGCAGCAGCGACCCCGGGAGCAATCAGCCCCAGCATTTT. The encoded protein is CASSSDPGSNQPQHF.

The chain recombines TRBV5-4 with TRBJ2-3, with D possibly being TRBD1 or TRBD2 (5 bases each). V was clipped by 5 bases and J by 6 bases, with 16 bases between them. Germline V CDR1 and CDR2: SGHNT, YYREEE (reference sequence). There are 14 residues in the CDR3. CDR3 in DNA: TGTGCCAGCAGTTTAGGGACCCAGATGGATACGCAGTATTTT. Encoded protein: CASSLGTQMDTQYF.

This chain uses TRBV4-2 with TRBJ2-5; 10 positions agree with TRBD2. Trimming took 0 bases from V and 5 from J; bases not matched to a gene: 9. Germline CDR1 reads LGHNA; CDR2 reads YNFKEQ. This CDR3 contains 17 residues. This chain's CDR3 is CASSQEGSGRAVETQYF. The CDR3 nucleotides read TGTGCCAGCAGCCAAGAGGGGAGCGGGAGGGCCGTTGAGACCCAGTACTTC.

The genes are TRBV4-1 and TRBJ1-4; 8 nucleotides line up with TRBD1. Germline CDR1 MGHRA, CDR2 YSYEKL. V trimming: 5 bases; J trimming: 7 bases; junction bases outside the gene matches: 15. The CDR3 extends over 17 amino acids. CDR3 sequence (DNA): TGCGCCAGCAGCTCCAGGGGGCGCGGTGGGAATGGTGAAAAACTGTTTTTT. Its translation is CASSSRGRGGNGEKLFF.

The chain joins TRBV6-2 or TRBV6-3 to TRBJ1-2; D remains ambiguous. Trimming removed 2 bases at V and 3 bases at J, with 4 bases between. Germline loops: CDR1 MNHEY, CDR2 SVGEGT. The CDR3 length is 12 residues. The CDR3 loop is CASSYQDYGYTF. CDR3 in DNA: TGTGCCAGCAGTTACCAGGACTATGGCTACACCTTC.

The chain couples TRBV7-9 to TRBJ2-1, with 7 bases lining up with TRBD2. The CDR3 has 14 amino acids. The junction had 11 bases not matched to a gene; V was cut back by 8 bases and J by 7 bases. Germline V gives CDR1 SEHNR, CDR2 FQNEAQ (reference sequence). The DNA of the CDR3 is TGTGCCAGCCCATCTGAGACTAGCCGGAATGAGCAGTTCTTC. Amino acid sequence: CASPSETSRNEQFF.

The chain links TRBV10-3 to TRBJ1-5, with D possibly TRBD1 on 6 matching bases. Germline V gene lookup returns CDR1 ENHRY and CDR2 SYGVKD. This CDR3 comprises 13 residues. V gave up 8 bases and J gave up 3 bases, with 11 bases separating them. The CDR3 DNA reads TGTGCCATCGGCCCAGGGGTCAATCAGCCCCAGCATTTT. Translated, it gives CAIGPGVNQPQHF.

The chain recombines TRBV15 with TRBJ1-1, with 10 positions matching TRBD1. The CDR3 covers 16 residues. Trimming took 9 bases from V and 1 from J; bases not matched to a gene: 11. Germline V gene data show CDR1 as LNHNV and CDR2 as YYDKDF (reference sequence). CDR3 residues: CATIRGTGEANTEAFF. The CDR3 bases are TGTGCCACGATCCGGGGGACAGGGGAGGCGAACACTGAAGCTTTCTTT.

The rearrangement joins TRBV12-5 to TRBJ1-1, with D tentatively TRBD1 (6 bases). Per germline, CDR1 LGHNT and CDR2 FRNRAP. Between the trimmed V and J ends, which lost 0 bases and 1 base, there was a span of 9 bases. The length of the CDR3 is 15 residues. The CDR3 DNA sequence: TGTGCTAGTGGTTTGGTACAGGGAGAGAACACTGAAGCTTTCTTT. Translating gives CASGLVQGENTEAFF.

In its sample, this clone was seen once. The gene calls are TRBV5-1 and TRBJ2-7; D gene ambiguous. Germline CDR1 is SGHRS and CDR2 is YFSETQ. The germline V and J ends were trimmed by 0 bases and 0 bases, with 10 bases remaining between them. The CDR3 runs to 15 residues. The DNA of the CDR3 is TGCGCCAGCAGCTTGGCGCCAGGTGACTCCTACGAGCAGTACTTC. Translating gives CASSLAPGDSYEQYF. The variable domain in full, with the rest retrieved from reference TRBV5-1 and TRBJ2-7, is KAGVTQTPRYLIKTRGQQVTLSCSPISGHRSVSWYQQTPGQGLQFLFEYFSETQRNKGNFPGRFSGRQFSNSRSEMNVSTLELGDSALYLCASSLAPGDSYEQYFGPGTRLTVT.

The chain recombines TRBV4-2 with TRBJ1-3; tentatively, D is TRBD1 (6 bases). The CDR3 extends over 15 amino acids. Germline assignment: CDR1 LGHNA and CDR2 YNFKEQ. Trimming shortened V by 0 bases and J by 1 base, and 7 bases separated the two germline ends. Written as DNA, the CDR3 is TGTGCCAGCAGCCAAGATGGACAGTCTGGAAACACCATATATTTT. Amino acids: CASSQDGQSGNTIYF.

This rearrangement joins TRBV6-1 to TRBJ2-1; tentative D call: TRBD2 (5 bases). Germline CDR1 is MNHNS and CDR2 is SASEGT. V was clipped by 1 base and J by 2 bases, with 9 bases between them. The CDR3 contains 15 residues. DNA for the CDR3: TGTGCCAGCAGTGAAGGGGGAGTCCCCTACAATGAGCAGTTCTTC. This translates into CASSEGGVPYNEQFF.

The V call is TRBV2, the J call TRBJ2-5; the D gene is possibly TRBD1 (7 bases). Trimming left V 6 bases short and J 5 bases short, with 19 bases between. Germline CDR1 SNHLY, CDR2 FYNNEI. The CDR3 sequence is 15 residues long. This CDR3 reads CASSQGGINGETQYF. The CDR3 DNA sequence: TGTGCCAGCAGCCAGGGGGGAATTAACGGGGAGACCCAGTACTTC.

J is TRBJ1-3 and V is TRBV19; 11 bases fit TRBD1. The CDR3 loop spans 14 amino acids. CDR1 is LNHDA, CDR2 SQIVND, per germline (reference sequence). V lost 10 bases, J lost 2 bases, and 4 bases stayed unmatched. The CDR3 DNA reads as TGTGCCACTTCGGACAGGGGGCCTGGAAACACCATATATTTT. Translated: CATSDRGPGNTIYF.

The chain is built from TRBV6-5 and TRBJ2-2; no clear D. CDR1 MNHEY and CDR2 SVGAGI come from the germline V gene. This CDR3 is 14 amino acids long. With 2 bases removed from V and 4 bases from J, the gap between germline ends came to 8 bases. In DNA form, the CDR3 reads TGTGCCAGCAGTTACCTATTCGGCACCGGGGAGCTGTTTTTT. It is translated as CASSYLFGTGELFF.

This clone has just a few counts. The chain carries TRBV7-4 and TRBJ1-4; D call uncertain. Per the germline V gene, CDR1 is SGHVT and CDR2 is SQSDAQ. The CDR3 sequence is 14 residues long. V lost 3 bases and J 4 bases, leaving 9 bases between the germline ends. Here the CDR3 DNA reads TGTGCCAGCAGCTTTGACGGTATTAATGAAAAACTGTTTTTT. This translates into CASSFDGINEKLFF.